This T cell receptor (beta chain) was found in a study of blood T cell repertoires in COVID-19. Whole-study context: The United States, Italy and Spain were the sources of the acute and convalescent COVID-19 samples.

This clone was counted only a few times. Germline lookup yields CDR1 SEHNR and CDR2 FQNEAQ (reference sequence). V was trimmed by 3 bases and J by 6 bases, leaving 24 bases between them. The CDR3 is 17 amino acids. The repertoire was sequenced with immunoSEQ multiplex PCR; TCRdb's copy has only in-frame clones and lacks some. Here the sample spans approximately 230,000 clones, roughly 85% being singletons. The J gene is TRBJ2-7, the V gene TRBV7-9; TRBD2 might be the D (5 bases). The sample consisted of peripheral blood. The TCR sequence derives from a man aged 25-45 years who had recovered from COVID-19. Written as DNA, the CDR3 is TGTGCCAGCAGCTTTTTGTCGTTCGGTAACGGGAAGGGCGAGCAGTACTTC. It yields the protein CASSFLSFGNGKGEQYF.